This is a list of T cell receptor beta chains from one sample in a study of T cells after posttransplantation cyclophosphamide. TCRdb keeps only in-frame clones here, not all; method: immunoSEQ multiplex PCR. The sample consists of about 20,000 clones, roughly 97% of them appearing once. The specimen was naive CD4+ T cells sorted from PBMCs. The receptors originated from a man in his fifties or sixties in good health, CMV-negative, and a related stem cell transplant donor. The CDR3 runs from the conserved cysteine through the conserved F or W. The order of the fields is clone size, J gene, D gene, V gene, CDR3 DNA, CDR3 protein. The D gene is left open where the match is weak. Clone size is shown for a subset of rows, as once, few, many or a class of expanded clone.

>.|TRBJ2-5|TRBD1|TRBV11-3
TGTGCCAGCAGCTCTCGACAGGGCCAAGAGACCCAGTACTTC
CASSSRQGQETQYF
>.|TRBJ2-1|TRBD1|TRBV9
TGTGCCAGCAGCCCTGGGGGACAGGTTATTTACAATGAGCAGTTCTTC
CASSPGGQVIYNEQFF
>.|TRBJ2-3|.|TRBV11-3
TGTGCCAGCAGCTCCCGCGTGGGGGGATCAGATACGCAGTATTTT
CASSSRVGGSDTQYF
>.|TRBJ2-7|TRBD2|TRBV7-2
TGTGCCAGCAGCTTAGTGGGAGGGCTAGCGGGTTACGAGCAGTACTTC
CASSLVGGLAGYEQYF
>.|TRBJ1-5|.|TRBV6-1
TGTGCCAGCAGTGAATTCGAGAGGAATCAGCCCCAGCATTTT
CASSEFERNQPQHF
>.|TRBJ2-3|.|TRBV19
TGTGCCAGTAGTATTTCCGCGCGGTTGGCTAGCACAGATACGCAGTATTTT
CASSISARLASTDTQYF
>.|TRBJ2-7|TRBD2|TRBV18
TGTGCCAGCTCACCAAAGCGGGGAGCCTACGAGCAGTACTTC
CASSPKRGAYEQYF
>.|TRBJ2-7|TRBD2|TRBV5-3
TGTGCCAGAAGCCCTCGGACTAGCGGACCCTACGAGCAGTACTTC
CARSPRTSGPYEQYF
>.|TRBJ1-6|TRBD1|TRBV5-4
TGTGCCAGCACTTGGGGGACAGGGAGCTCCTATAATTCACCCCTCCACTTT
CASTWGTGSSYNSPLHF
>once|TRBJ2-2|.|TRBV5-1
TGCGCCAGCAGCCCCACCCAGGTAACCGGGGAGCTGTTTTTT
CASSPTQVTGELFF
>.|TRBJ2-7|.|TRBV7-8
TGTGCCAGCAGCCCCACAAGGACGGGGTTCTACGAGCAGTACTTC
CASSPTRTGFYEQYF
>.|TRBJ2-1|TRBD1|TRBV7-9
TGTGCCAGCAGCTTACGACAGGGTAACAATGAGCAGTTCTTC
CASSLRQGNNEQFF
>.|TRBJ2-3|.|TRBV10-1
TGCGCCAGCAGTGTTACGAGTGATACGCAGTATTTT
CASSVTSDTQYF
>.|TRBJ1-2|TRBD1|TRBV10-3
TGTGCCATCGCGGGGACAGGGCGCTATGGCTACACCTTC
CAIAGTGRYGYTF
>.|TRBJ2-2|TRBD1|TRBV27
TGTGCCAGCAGTTACAAAACCGGGACAGTGGGCACCGGGGAGCTGTTTTTT
CASSYKTGTVGTGELFF
>.|TRBJ2-7|.|TRBV5-6
TGTGCCAGCAGCTTGTACGGGGGAGGCGAGCAGTACTTC
CASSLYGGGEQYF
>.|TRBJ2-2|.|TRBV7-3
TGTGCCAGCAGCCGCGGACAGACCGGGGAGCTGTTTTTT
CASSRGQTGELFF
>.|TRBJ1-1|TRBD1|TRBV18
TGTGCCAGCTCACCGGTGACAGGGGACACTGAAGCTTTCTTT
CASSPVTGDTEAFF
>.|TRBJ1-2|.|TRBV6-4
TGTGCCAGCACCAAAGGGGCCGGAGACTATGGCTACACCTTC
CASTKGAGDYGYTF
>.|TRBJ2-2|.|TRBV18
TGTGCCAGCTCACTTGGACAGTCAAAAACCACCGGGGAGCTGTTTTTT
CASSLGQSKTTGELFF
>.|TRBJ2-3|TRBD1|TRBV7-9
TGTGCCAGCAGCTCGGGACAGTACCGCACAGATACGCAGTATTTT
CASSSGQYRTDTQYF
>.|TRBJ2-5|TRBD1|TRBV5-1
TGCGCCAGCAGCTTGGGTGGGACAGGGGTCGGGGAGACCCAGTACTTC
CASSLGGTGVGETQYF
>.|TRBJ2-7|.|TRBV7-2
TGTGCCAGCAGGAAGGTGCAGGGAAGAAACGAGCAGTACTTC
CASRKVQGRNEQYF
>.|TRBJ2-7|.|TRBV11-3
TGTGCCAGCAGCCTGTCGGGGGACGAGCAGTACTTC
CASSLSGDEQYF
>.|TRBJ1-6|.|TRBV2
TGTGCCAGCAGCGGGAGCAGGGTGGGTTCACCCCTCCACTTT
CASSGSRVGSPLHF
>once|TRBJ1-2|.|TRBV7-9
TGTGCCAGCAGCTTAGAGGCAGGGGCTGGCTACACCTTC
CASSLEAGAGYTF
>.|TRBJ1-2|TRBD1|TRBV4-3
TGCGCCAGCAGCCAACAACAGGGGTACGGCTACACCTTC
CASSQQQGYGYTF
>.|TRBJ2-1|.|TRBV11-3
TGTGCCAGCAGCCGAGACTACCTGACCTACAATGAGCAGTTCTTC
CASSRDYLTYNEQFF
>.|TRBJ1-1|.|TRBV6-5
TGTGCCAGCAGTTACAATTGGGGAGAAACTGAAGCTTTCTTT
CASSYNWGETEAFF
>.|TRBJ2-5|TRBD2|TRBV5-1
TGCGCCAGCAAGGTAGCGGGCCAAGAGACCCAGTACTTC
CASKVAGQETQYF
>once|TRBJ1-2|.|TRBV6-5
TGTGCCAGCCTATTCTCGGGTAGCTATGGCTACACCTTC
CASLFSGSYGYTF
>.|TRBJ2-1|TRBD2|TRBV10-2
TGCGCCAGCAGTGTTCAAGCGGGAGGATCCTACAATGAGCAGTTCTTC
CASSVQAGGSYNEQFF
>.|TRBJ1-2|TRBD1|TRBV6-6
TGTGCCAGCAGTCAAGTCCGGGACAGGGGGCATGGCTACACCTTC
CASSQVRDRGHGYTF
>.|TRBJ2-1|.|TRBV9
TGTGCCAGCAGCGTCAGTCAGAACACCTACAATGAGCAGTTCTTC
CASSVSQNTYNEQFF
>.|TRBJ2-7|.|TRBV5-1
TGCGCCAGCAGCTTGACGGGAGCTGAATCCTACGAGCAGTACTTC
CASSLTGAESYEQYF
>.|TRBJ2-3|TRBD2|TRBV5-1
TGCGCCAGCAGCTTGCTAGCGGGGGGGCCGGGGGATACGCAGTATTTT
CASSLLAGGPGDTQYF
>.|TRBJ2-1|.|TRBV4-3
TGCGCCCCCGAACCGGGGTATAGGTACAATGAGCAGTTCTTC
CAPEPGYRYNEQFF
>.|TRBJ2-7|.|TRBV7-2
TGTGCCAGCAGCTTACGGAGGTCCTACGAGCAGTACTTC
CASSLRRSYEQYF
>.|TRBJ2-1|.|TRBV10-2
TGCGCCAGCAAGGGGTGGTCCTACAATGAGCAGTTCTTC
CASKGWSYNEQFF
>.|TRBJ2-3|TRBD2|TRBV2
TGTGCCGGCTACGGGGGGACGACAGATACGCAGTATTTT
CAGYGGTTDTQYF
>.|TRBJ2-7|TRBD1|TRBV5-6
TGTGCCAGCAGCCTTAGAGACAGGGACTACGAGCAGTACTTC
CASSLRDRDYEQYF